Sequencing of this T cell receptor beta chain was carried out in a study of T cells in Graves' hyperthyroidism and ophthalmopathy. Together with thyroid ultrasound, orbital computed tomography, serum thyroxine and TRAb, clinical symptoms were used for diagnoses. The PBMCs were sourced from fresh peripheral blood (more than 8.5 ml). The CDR3 regions of TCR beta were amplified from RNA transcripts. HTBI primers were the set used in a first-round RT-PCR of the TCR CDR3. TCRdb re-derived calls from the multiplex PCR reads in MiXCR, one entry per CDR3 protein. The sample lists under 450,000 distinct CDR3 sequences, about 13% occurring once. General observations from the study: Onset of ophthalmopathy came a median roughly 6.4 months after the model predicted it.

There are a few counts of this clonotype. What it recognizes is unknown. Unmatched junction bases numbered 3, after V lost 6 bases and J lost 3 bases. CDR3 length equals 14 residues. Germline V gene lookup returns CDR1 MNHNS and CDR2 SASEGT. The sequenced sample was blood. The sequence derives from a man aged 30 to 45 with Graves' hyperthyroidism that later progressed to Graves' ophthalmopathy. V usage is TRBV6-1 and J usage is TRBJ2-3; 10 bases are shared with TRBD2. The CDR3 nucleotides are TGTGCCAGCAGGCCTAGCGGGGGTACAGATACGCAGTATTTT. Protein product: CASRPSGGTDTQYF.